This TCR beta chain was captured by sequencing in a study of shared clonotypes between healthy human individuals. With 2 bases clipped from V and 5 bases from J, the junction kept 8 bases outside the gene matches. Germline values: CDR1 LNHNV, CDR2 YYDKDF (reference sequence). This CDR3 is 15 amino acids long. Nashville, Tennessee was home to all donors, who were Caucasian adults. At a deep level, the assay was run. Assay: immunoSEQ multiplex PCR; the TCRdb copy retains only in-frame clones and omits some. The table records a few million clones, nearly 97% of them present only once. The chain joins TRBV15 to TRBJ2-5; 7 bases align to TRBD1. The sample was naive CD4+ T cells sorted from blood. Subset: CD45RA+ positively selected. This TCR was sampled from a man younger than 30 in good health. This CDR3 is CATSRFTGVWETQYF. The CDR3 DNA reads TGTGCCACCAGCAGATTCACAGGGGTATGGGAGACCCAGTACTTC.